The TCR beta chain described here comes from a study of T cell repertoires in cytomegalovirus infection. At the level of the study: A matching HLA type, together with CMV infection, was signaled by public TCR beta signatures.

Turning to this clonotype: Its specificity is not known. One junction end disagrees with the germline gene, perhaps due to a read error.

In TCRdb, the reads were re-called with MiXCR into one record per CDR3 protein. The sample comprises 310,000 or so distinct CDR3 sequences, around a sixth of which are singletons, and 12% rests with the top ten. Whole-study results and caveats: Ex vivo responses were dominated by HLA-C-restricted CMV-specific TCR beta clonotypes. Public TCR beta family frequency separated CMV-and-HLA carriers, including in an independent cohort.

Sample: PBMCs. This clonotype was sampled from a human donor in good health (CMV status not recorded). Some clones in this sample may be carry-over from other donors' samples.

This CDR3 is CASSRRESSYNEQFF. The CDR3 coding sequence is TGTGCTAGCAGTCGCCGGGAGAGCTCCTACAATGAGCAGTTCTTC. The chain employs TRBV7-6 and TRBJ2-1, with a possible D match to TRBD2 (6 bases). The V gene's germline CDR1 is SGHVS and CDR2 FNYEAQ. The CDR3 contains 15 residues.